This TCR beta chain is drawn from a study of blood T cell repertoires in COVID-19. About the research overall: Sites in the United States, Italy and Spain provided acute and convalescent COVID-19 samples. Sources were T cells, B-cell-depleted T cells, or PBMCs; the material itself was cDNA or gDNA.

Germline CDR1 SGHNT, CDR2 YYREEE (reference sequence). V was trimmed by 4 bases and J by 4 bases, leaving 14 bases between them. The CDR3 contains 14 residues. Per the original data handling: Counts of nucleated cells, estimated from reference gene primer amplification, were obtained. The table came from immunoSEQ multiplex PCR; TCRdb's copy has only in-frame clones and leaves some out. For V, J and clone size, that table is used; D and trimming come from the DNA. Of about 220,000 clones listed, about 88% were seen once; the top ten hold over 1.5%. The sample was peripheral blood. V and J are TRBV5-4 and TRBJ2-5; TRBD2 is a possible D gene (5 bases). The receptor was derived from a man between 35 and 55 years old with active or convalescent COVID-19. In nucleotides, the CDR3 is TGTGCCAGCAGCCCCGCGGAGCGGAGAGAGACCCAGTACTTC. Translating gives CASSPAERRETQYF.